These 8 T cell receptor beta chains were all obtained from the same sample, sequenced in a study of OX40 agonist ivuxolimab in advanced cancers. Library method: the immunoSEQ multiplex PCR assay. In TCRdb, the immuneACCESS table is reduced to in-frame sequences with V and J assigned. These tables do not hold every clone; where another copy was compared, an unresolved V gene accounts for under half, and the others remain unexplained. This sample has about 70,000 clones in its table, and around 84% of those were observed once. Roughly 6.2% of the sample belongs to the ten largest clones. The sequenced sample was CD4+ or CD8+ T cells sorted from blood, obtained in a trial of the OX40 agonist ivuxolimab. These receptors were obtained from an adult with an advanced solid tumor such as melanoma, head and neck, liver or kidney cancer.

This sequence joins TRBV6-4 and TRBJ1-2; 10 nucleotides align to TRBD1. Trimming took 6 bases from V and 8 from J; bases not matched to a gene: 6. CDR3 length: 13 amino acids. Germline CDR1 is MRHNA and CDR2 is SNTAGT. CDR3 loop: CASSGGQGRGYTF. CDR3 DNA: TGTGCCAGCAGCGGGGGACAGGGGAGAGGCTACACCTTC.

The chain combines TRBV5-4 with TRBJ2-5; the match to TRBD1 covers 8 bases. CDR1 and CDR2 (germline): SGHNT, YYREEE (reference sequence). This CDR3 comprises 14 residues. V trimming: 4 bases; J trimming: 5 bases; junction bases outside the gene matches: 7. The CDR3 nucleotides read TGTGCCAGCAGCAAGGACAGGGCCCCCGAGACCCAGTACTTC. Its translation is CASSKDRAPETQYF.

The chain employs TRBV19 and TRBJ2-2; weak D call: TRBD2 (6 bases). This CDR3 has 15 amino acids. Trimming took 6 bases from V and 6 from J, leaving 17 bases between them. CDR1 LNHDA and CDR2 SQIVND come from the germline V gene (reference sequence). Here the CDR3 reads CASSLIGGRPGELFF. Written as DNA, the CDR3 is TGTGCCAGTAGCCTGATCGGGGGAAGACCCGGGGAGCTGTTTTTT.

The rearrangement joins TRBV18 to TRBJ2-7, with 9 nucleotides matching TRBD2. Trimming removed 4 bases from V and 1 base from J; junction bases left unmatched: 5. Germline V gene sequence: CDR1 KGHSH, CDR2 LQKENI. The CDR3 runs to 15 residues. CDR3 nucleotide sequence: TGTGCCAGCTCACTCGGCGGGAGGGAGTCCTACGAGCAGTACTTC. This sequence encodes CASSLGGRESYEQYF.

V and J are TRBV7-9 and TRBJ2-2; D might be TRBD1 or TRBD2, each matching 5 bases. CDR3 length equals 13 residues. Germline CDR1 reads SEHNR; CDR2 reads FQNEAQ (reference sequence). V was trimmed by 3 bases and J by 6 bases, leaving 8 bases between them. Written as DNA, the CDR3 is TGTGCCAGCAGCTTGGGGGTCCCCGGGGAGCTGTTTTTT. Protein sequence: CASSLGVPGELFF.

Here the CDR3 reads CASSEDRNTEAFF. The CDR3 nucleotides are TGTGCCAGCAGTGAAGACAGGAACACTGAAGCTTTCTTT. The chain couples TRBV2 to TRBJ1-1; D unclear. The CDR3 contains 13 residues. Trimming pared 1 base from V and 1 base from J, leaving 4 bases between. CDR1 is SNHLY and CDR2 is FYNNEI in the germline V gene.

The chain employs TRBV29-1 and TRBJ2-5; D not resolved. Trimming shortened V by 4 bases and J by 4 bases, and 7 bases separated the two germline ends. This CDR3 has 11 amino acids. The V gene's germline CDR1 is SQVTM and CDR2 ANQGSEA. The CDR3 nucleotides are TGCAGCGTTGTTCCGGGAGAGACCCAGTACTTC. This encodes CSVVPGETQYF.

The CDR3 sequence: CASSPGTDSNYGYTF. Here the CDR3 DNA reads TGTGCCAGCTCACCGGGGACGGACAGTAACTATGGCTACACCTTC. This chain uses TRBV18 with TRBJ1-2, with D perhaps TRBD1 (6 bases). The CDR3 covers 15 residues. Germline values: CDR1 KGHSH, CDR2 LQKENI. V was trimmed by 3 bases and J by 1 base, leaving 12 bases between them.